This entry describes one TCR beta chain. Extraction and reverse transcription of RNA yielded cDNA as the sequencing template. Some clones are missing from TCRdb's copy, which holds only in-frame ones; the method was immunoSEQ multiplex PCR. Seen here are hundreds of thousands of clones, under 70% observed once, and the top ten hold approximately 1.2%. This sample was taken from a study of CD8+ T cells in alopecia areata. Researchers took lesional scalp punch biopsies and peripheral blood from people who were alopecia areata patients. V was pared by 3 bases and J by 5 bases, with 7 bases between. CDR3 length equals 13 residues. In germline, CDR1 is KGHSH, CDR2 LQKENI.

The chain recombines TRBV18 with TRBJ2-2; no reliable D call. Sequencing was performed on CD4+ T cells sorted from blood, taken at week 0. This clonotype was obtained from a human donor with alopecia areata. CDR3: CASSPSLTGELFF. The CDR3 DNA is TGTGCCAGCTCACCTAGCCTGACCGGGGAGCTGTTTTTT.